One and the same sample provided the 5 T cell receptor beta chains below, sequenced in a study of blood T cell repertoires in COVID-19 (dated by TCRdb to 2018 to 2021). Receptor amplification or capture employed the immunoSEQ multiplex PCR assay. TCRdb stores this immuneACCESS table with in-frame sequences only. Part of the clones is absent; in the studies checked, under half of the shortfall reflects unresolved V genes, and no reason is known for the rest. In all, the sample holds around 160,000 clones, and around 87% of those were seen once. The ten largest clones take up around 6.1% of the sample. Sequencing input: peripheral blood. The receptors originated from a man older than 75 with acute or convalescent COVID-19.

This clone occurred once. The chain combines TRBV2 with TRBJ2-2; 8 positions match TRBD1. The V gene's germline CDR1 is SNHLY and CDR2 FYNNEI. J gave up 0 bases and V 7 bases, and 7 bases lay outside the gene matches. This CDR3 is 16 amino acids long. The CDR3 region is CASTRDRIANTGELFF. In nucleotides, the CDR3 is TGTGCCAGCACCAGGGACAGGATCGCGAACACCGGGGAGCTGTTTTTT.

The chain has TRBV6-1 and TRBJ2-1; 9 nucleotides line up with TRBD1. CDR3 size: 13 residues. V shed 2 bases, J shed 10 bases, and the junction held 3 bases outside the gene matches. Germline loops: CDR1 MNHNS, CDR2 SASEGT. CDR3 nucleotide sequence: TGTGCCAGCAGTGAACGGGGGACAGGGGAGCAGTTCTTC. Protein product: CASSERGTGEQFF.

This chain uses TRBV5-8 with TRBJ2-5; tentatively, D is TRBD2 (5 bases). This CDR3 region has 13 residues. Germline V gene sequence: CDR1 SGHTS, CDR2 YDEGEE. Deletions cut 8 bases from V and 5 bases from J, with 16 bases between. CDR3 DNA: TGTGCCAGGGGGAGTTTATTGTTTGAGACCCAGTACTTC. Translation gives CARGSLLFETQYF. Together with reference TRBV5-8 and TRBJ2-5, the CDR3 gives the full variable domain: EAGVTQSPTHLIKTRGQQATLRCSPISGHTSVYWYQQALGLGLQFLLWYDEGEERNRGNFPPRFSGRQFPNYSSELNVNALELEDSALYLCARGSLLFETQYFGPGTRLLVL.

The V gene is TRBV7-6, the J gene TRBJ2-7; 7 positions match TRBD1. In germline, CDR1 is SGHVS, CDR2 FNYEAQ. V trimming: 5 bases; J trimming: 0 bases; junction bases outside the gene matches: 10. The CDR3 sequence is 16 residues long. CDR3 sequence (DNA): TGTGCCAGCAGCGAATCCGGGACAGTGAGCTCCTACGAGCAGTACTTC. Translating it yields CASSESGTVSSYEQYF.

The genes are TRBV7-9 and TRBJ1-1; D unresolved. Germline values: CDR1 SEHNR, CDR2 FQNEAQ (reference sequence). The CDR3 runs 14 residues. Trimming took 8 bases from V and 7 from J, leaving 20 bases between them. The CDR3 nucleotides read TGTGCCAGCGGGCGAAGACAAATAGATAATGAAGCTTTCTTT. As protein: CASGRRQIDNEAFF.